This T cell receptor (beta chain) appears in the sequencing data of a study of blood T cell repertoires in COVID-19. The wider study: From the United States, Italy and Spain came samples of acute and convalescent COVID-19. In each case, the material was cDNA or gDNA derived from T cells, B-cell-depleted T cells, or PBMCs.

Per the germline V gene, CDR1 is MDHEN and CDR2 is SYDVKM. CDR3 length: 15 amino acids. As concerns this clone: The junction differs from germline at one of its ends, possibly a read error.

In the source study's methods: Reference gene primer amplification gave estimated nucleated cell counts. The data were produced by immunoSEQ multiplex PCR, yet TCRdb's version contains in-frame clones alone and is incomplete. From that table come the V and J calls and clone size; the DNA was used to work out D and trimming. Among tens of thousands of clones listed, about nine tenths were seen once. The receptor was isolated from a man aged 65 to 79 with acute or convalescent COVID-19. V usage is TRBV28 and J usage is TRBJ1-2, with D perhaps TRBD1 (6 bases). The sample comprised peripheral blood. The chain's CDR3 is CASSLGGGGNSGYTF. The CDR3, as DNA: TGTGCCAGCAGTTTAGGGGGCGGGGGCAACTCTGGCTACACCTTC.